This T cell receptor (beta chain) was recovered during a study of blood T cell repertoires in COVID-19. Repertoires were generated with immunoSEQ multiplex PCR, while TCRdb's copy carries only in-frame clones and drops some. Among fewer than 70,000 clones listed, 80% to 90% were seen once. The germline gives CDR1 SNHLY, CDR2 FYNNEI. The CDR3 sequence is 17 residues long. V lost 0 bases, J lost 4 bases, and 16 bases lay in between. Input material: peripheral blood. This rearrangement joins TRBV2 to TRBJ2-1, with D maybe TRBD2 (6 bases). The TCR originated in a man in his forties or fifties with acute or convalescent COVID-19. The CDR3 region is CASSEAEGVDGYNEQFF. As DNA, the CDR3 is TGTGCCAGCAGTGAAGCGGAGGGCGTAGACGGATACAATGAGCAGTTCTTC.